This T cell receptor beta chain was sequenced during a study of tumor T cells in aggressive B-cell lymphoma. This CDR3 spans 15 amino acids. CDR1 and CDR2 from the germline V gene are MGHRA and YSYEKL. Concerning this clone itself: One end of the junction is discordant with germline, which a read error may explain.

The assay was immunoSEQ multiplex PCR, and TCRdb's table has in-frame clones only and misses some. The profile shows some 4,200 clones, 91% of them singletons. Material for sequencing was tumor tissue. The chain links TRBV4-1 to TRBJ2-2, with D unresolved. This clonotype originated in an adult with diffuse large B cell lymphoma. CDR3 amino acids: CASSTQEMNTGELFF. The CDR3 DNA is TGCGCCAGCAGCACCCAGGAAATGAACACCGGAGAGCTGTTTTTT.